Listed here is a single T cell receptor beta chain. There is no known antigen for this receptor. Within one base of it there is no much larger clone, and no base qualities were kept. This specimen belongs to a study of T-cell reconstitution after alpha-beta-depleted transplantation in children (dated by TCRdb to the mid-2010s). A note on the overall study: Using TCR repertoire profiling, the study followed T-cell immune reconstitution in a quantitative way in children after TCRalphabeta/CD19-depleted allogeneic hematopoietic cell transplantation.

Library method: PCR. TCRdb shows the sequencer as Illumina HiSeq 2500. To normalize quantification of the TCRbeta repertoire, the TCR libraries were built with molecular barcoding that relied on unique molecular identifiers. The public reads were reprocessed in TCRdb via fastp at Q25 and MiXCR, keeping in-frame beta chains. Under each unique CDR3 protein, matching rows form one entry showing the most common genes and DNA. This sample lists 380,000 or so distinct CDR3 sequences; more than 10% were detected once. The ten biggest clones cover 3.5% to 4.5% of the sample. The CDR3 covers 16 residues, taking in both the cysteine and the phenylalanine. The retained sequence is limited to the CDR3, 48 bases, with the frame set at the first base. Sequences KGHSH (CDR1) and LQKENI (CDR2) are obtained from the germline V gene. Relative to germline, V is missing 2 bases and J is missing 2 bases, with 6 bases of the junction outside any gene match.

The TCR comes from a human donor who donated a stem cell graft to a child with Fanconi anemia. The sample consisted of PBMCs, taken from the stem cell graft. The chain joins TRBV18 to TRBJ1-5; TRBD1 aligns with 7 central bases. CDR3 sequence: CASSPDRVGGNQPQHF. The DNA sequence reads TGTGCCAGCTCACCAGACAGGGTCGGGGGCAATCAGCCCCAGCATTTT.